Presented here are 24 T cell receptor beta chains from one specimen sequenced in a study of control samples from healthy donors and cancer patients. Profiling relied on immunoSEQ multiplex PCR, and the TCRdb table lists in-frame clones only, not all of them. The table has roughly 130,000 clones, roughly 92% seen once. Sequencing was done on a sample of blood. Receptor source: a man aged 25 to 40 in good health.

V gene TRBV7-9 combines with J gene TRBJ1-1, with D uncertain. Germline-derived CDR1 and CDR2 are SEHNR and FQNEAQ (reference sequence). The V and J ends lost 1 base and 1 base respectively, with 7 bases between them. There are 14 residues in the CDR3. The CDR3 is CASSLGFRNTEAFF. CDR3 nucleotide sequence: TGTGCCAGCAGCTTAGGGTTCAGGAACACTGAAGCTTTCTTT. Variable domain in full (rest from reference TRBV7-9 and TRBJ1-1): DTGVSQNPRHKITKRGQNVTFRCDPISEHNRLYWYRQTLGQGPEFLTYFQNEAQLEKSRLLSDRFSAERPKGSFSTLEIQRTEQGDSAMYLCASSLGFRNTEAFFGQGTRLTVV.

This chain uses TRBV28 with TRBJ2-7; D may be TRBD2 (6 bases). Germline V gives CDR1 MDHEN, CDR2 SYDVKM. Trimming stripped 3 bases from V and 9 bases from J, with 21 bases between. The CDR3 is made up of 15 amino acids. CDR3 nucleotides: TGTGCCAGCAGTTTCGCGGGACGGATCATTTCATGGCAGTACTTC. It codes for CASSFAGRIISWQYF. Drawing the rest from reference TRBV28 and TRBJ2-7, the complete variable domain is DVKVTQSSRYLVKRTGEKVFLECVQDMDHENMFWYRQDPGLGLRLIYFSYDVKMKEKGDIPEGYSVSREKKERFSLILESASTNQTSMYLCASSFAGRIISWQYFGPGTRLTVT.

As regards this clone: The sample has other DNA sequences that encode this CDR3 too. The chain combines TRBV11-2 with TRBJ2-3; D call uncertain. In germline, CDR1 is SGHAT, CDR2 FQNNGV. The CDR3 covers 13 residues. The ends were cut back, 0 bases at V and 4 bases at J, with 5 bases in the middle. The CDR3 loop is CASSLDRSDTQYF. The CDR3 DNA reads TGTGCCAGCAGCTTAGATCGATCAGATACGCAGTATTTT.

In this sample, this clone turned up once. This chain links TRBV6-5 with TRBJ2-7, with D maybe TRBD2 (6 bases). There are 14 residues in the CDR3. Trimming removed 4 bases from V and 3 bases from J, with 13 bases in between. The germline gives CDR1 MNHEY, CDR2 SVGAGI. CDR3 region: CASSLPTDYYEQYF. In DNA, the CDR3 is TGTGCCAGCAGTTTACCGACGGACTACTACGAGCAGTACTTC.

V and J are TRBV11-3 and TRBJ2-7, with D possibly TRBD2 on 5 matching bases. CDR3 length equals 13 residues. Trimming removed 5 bases at V and 3 bases at J, with 11 bases between. In germline, CDR1 is SGHNT, CDR2 YENEEA. The CDR3 loop is CASSVGLIYEQYF. The CDR3 DNA sequence: TGTGCCAGCAGCGTCGGACTGATCTACGAGCAGTACTTC.

The chain links TRBV27 to TRBJ1-1; 7 positions match TRBD1. The trim removed 3 bases at V and 4 bases at J, leaving 8 bases unmatched. The germline gives CDR1 MNHEY, CDR2 SMNVEV (reference sequence). The CDR3 length is 15 residues. The CDR3 DNA is TGTGCCAGCAGTTTCGGCCAGGGGGTGAGCACTGAAGCTTTCTTT. Its translation: CASSFGQGVSTEAFF.

The chain is built from TRBV6-6 and TRBJ2-1; D is undetermined. CDR3 size: 11 residues. Trimming removed 6 bases from V and 6 bases from J, with 6 bases in between. Germline assignment: CDR1 MNHNY and CDR2 SVGAGI (reference sequence). CDR3: CASSRTNEQFF. The CDR3 DNA follows: TGTGCCAGCAGCCGGACCAATGAGCAGTTCTTC.

The chain recombines TRBV6-5 with TRBJ1-5; 8 nucleotides match TRBD1. V shed 6 bases, J shed 7 bases, and the junction held 8 bases outside the gene matches. Germline assignment: CDR1 MNHEY and CDR2 SVGAGI. This CDR3 spans 14 amino acids. The chain's CDR3 is CASSDQGAGQPQHF. CDR3 nucleotides: TGTGCCAGCAGCGACCAGGGGGCTGGCCAGCCCCAGCATTTT.

The chain employs TRBV7-9 and TRBJ1-2; D ambiguous. Per germline, CDR1 SEHNR and CDR2 FQNEAQ (reference sequence). The V end was cut by 4 bases, the J end by 5 bases, with 20 bases between. The CDR3 covers 16 residues. The CDR3 protein is CASSSALLLGGYGYTF. CDR3 coding DNA: TGTGCCAGCAGCTCTGCGCTGCTGTTGGGCGGTTATGGCTACACCTTC.

The chain has TRBV6-6 and TRBJ1-5; TRBD1 matches at 8 bases. Germline-derived CDR1 and CDR2 are MNHNY and SVGAGI (reference sequence). After removal of 10 bases from V and 5 bases from J, the junction contained 4 bases not matched to a gene. This CDR3 contains 12 residues. Here the CDR3 reads CATQDRDQPQHF. The CDR3 nucleotides are TGTGCCACCCAGGACAGGGATCAGCCCCAGCATTTT.

In its sample, this clone was seen once. The V gene is TRBV4-3, the J gene TRBJ1-1; 7 bases fit TRBD1. Germline CDR1 and CDR2: LGHNA and YSLEER. V dropped 1 base and J dropped 0; count of bases not matched to a gene: 8. The CDR3 is 17 amino acids. The CDR3 DNA is TGCGCCAGCAGCCAAGTTTCAGGGGGAGATTTGAACACTGAAGCTTTCTTT. Protein product: CASSQVSGGDLNTEAFF.

This chain uses TRBV4-3 with TRBJ2-7, with TRBD2 identical over 13 bases. The ends lost 3 bases at V and 4 bases at J; junction bases unmatched: 18. This CDR3 has 20 residues. Looked up from germline, CDR1 is LGHNA and CDR2 is YSLEER. The CDR3 spells CASSQALPGTSGKELYEQYF. CDR3 DNA sequence: TGCGCCAGCAGCCAGGCCCTTCCCGGGACTAGCGGGAAAGAACTATACGAGCAGTACTTC.

J is TRBJ1-3 and V is TRBV2; TRBD1 is a possible D gene (6 bases). The CDR3 has 15 amino acids. Deletions cut 8 bases from V and 1 base from J, with 15 bases between. Germline V gives CDR1 SNHLY, CDR2 FYNNEI. As DNA, the CDR3 is TGTGCCAGCCGACCGGCCAGGGGATCTGGAAACACCATATATTTT. Protein: CASRPARGSGNTIYF.

This clone was found once. The chain is built from TRBV28 and TRBJ1-1, with D possibly matching TRBD1 (5 bases). The V end was cut by 6 bases, the J end by 0 bases, with 14 bases between. Germline V lookup: CDR1 MDHEN, CDR2 SYDVKM. The CDR3 totals 15 residues. CDR3 nucleotide sequence: TGTGCCAGCAGCCTCCGTGGGACGGTGAACACTGAAGCTTTCTTT. Translating gives CASSLRGTVNTEAFF.

The chain employs TRBV29-1 and TRBJ2-1, with 9 bases fitting TRBD2. The CDR3 totals 17 residues. Losses at the gene ends were 4 bases for V and 0 bases for J; bases not matched to a gene: 10. Germline V CDR1 and CDR2: SQVTM, ANQGSEA. The CDR3 bases are TGCAGCGTTGCCGGGACTAGCCCCCCGTACTCCTACAATGAGCAGTTCTTC. Translation: CSVAGTSPPYSYNEQFF.

This sequence joins TRBV7-9 and TRBJ2-1; D not certain. The CDR3 spans 12 residues. The germline V gene encodes CDR1 SEHNR and CDR2 FQNEAQ (reference sequence). The V end was cut by 0 bases, the J end by 3 bases, with 0 bases between. CDR3 sequence reads: CASSLAYNEQFF. CDR3 DNA: TGTGCCAGCAGCTTAGCCTACAATGAGCAGTTCTTC.

The chain carries TRBV11-3 and TRBJ2-2, with a weak D call TRBD1 (5 bases). CDR3 length equals 20 residues. Germline V gives CDR1 SGHNT, CDR2 YENEEA. V was cut by 0 bases and J by 3 bases, with 23 bases left in between. The CDR3 here is CASSLDLTRRGTDDTGELFF. In DNA form, the CDR3 reads TGTGCCAGCAGCTTAGATCTGACGAGAAGGGGCACGGACGACACCGGGGAGCTGTTTTTT.

This clone was detected a few times. The genes are TRBV28 and TRBJ2-6; 10 bases match TRBD2. This CDR3 spans 18 amino acids. Germline V gives CDR1 MDHEN, CDR2 SYDVKM. With V trimmed by 6 bases and J by 0 bases, 8 bases remained unmatched. For the CDR3, the DNA is TGTGCCAGCAGCCCCCTCGGGACTAGCGTCTCTGGGGCCAACGTCCTGACTTTC. This codes for CASSPLGTSVSGANVLTF. The full variable domain, its missing parts supplied by reference TRBV28 and TRBJ2-6, is DVKVTQSSRYLVKRTGEKVFLECVQDMDHENMFWYRQDPGLGLRLIYFSYDVKMKEKGDIPEGYSVSREKKERFSLILESASTNQTSMYLCASSPLGTSVSGANVLTFGAGSRLTVL.

The chain uses TRBV27 and TRBJ1-4, with a weak D call TRBD1 (6 bases). V shed 3 bases and J shed 8 bases, with 28 bases lying between them. The CDR3 is made up of 19 amino acids. The V gene's germline CDR1 is MNHEY and CDR2 SMNVEV (reference sequence). CDR3 region: CASSLVGWGQTVPDEKLFF. The CDR3 DNA follows: TGTGCCAGCAGTTTGGTAGGATGGGGGCAAACAGTCCCGGACGAAAAACTGTTTTTT.

The chain links TRBV7-2 to TRBJ1-2; no definite D call. The CDR3 is made up of 12 amino acids. Germline V lookup: CDR1 SGHTA, CDR2 FQGNSA. V lost 4 bases and J 7 bases, leaving 10 bases between the germline ends. CDR3 DNA: TGTGCCAGCAGCTCTAGTGGGGTTGGCTACACCTTC. Encoded protein: CASSSSGVGYTF.

The V call is TRBV4-1, the J call TRBJ2-5; TRBD1 aligns across 10 bases. With 4 bases clipped from V and 1 base from J, the junction kept 6 bases outside the gene matches. Germline V CDR1 and CDR2: MGHRA, YSYEKL. The CDR3 loop spans 16 amino acids. The DNA of the CDR3 is TGCGCCAGCAGCCGAACCGGGACAGGGGTCCAAGAGACCCAGTACTTC. It specifies CASSRTGTGVQETQYF.

The rearrangement uses TRBV28 and TRBJ2-7; 9 nucleotides line up with TRBD1. V lost 6 bases to trimming and J lost 4 bases; unmatched junction nucleotides: 7. This CDR3 has 14 residues. The germline V gene encodes CDR1 MDHEN and CDR2 SYDVKM. CDR3 amino acids: CASSHGTGSYEQYF. CDR3 DNA sequence: TGTGCCAGCAGCCATGGGACAGGGTCTTACGAGCAGTACTTC.

J is TRBJ2-1 and V is TRBV7-6, with D unresolved. The germline V and J ends were trimmed by 6 bases and 0 bases, with 9 bases remaining between them. The CDR3 covers 14 residues. Germline V CDR1 and CDR2: SGHVS, FNYEAQ. The CDR3 DNA reads as TGTGCCAGCAGTCCCCCCACCTCCTACAATGAGCAGTTCTTC. It encodes CASSPPTSYNEQFF.

The chain couples TRBV30 to TRBJ2-2; D possibly uses TRBD1 or TRBD2 (5 bases each). Germline V gene data show CDR1 as GTSNPN and CDR2 as SVGIG (reference sequence). The CDR3 sequence is 15 residues long. With 0 bases removed from V and 3 bases from J, the gap between germline ends came to 11 bases. The CDR3 coding sequence is TGTGCCTGGAGTGTACTTGGGACGGACACCGGGGAGCTGTTTTTT. This codes for CAWSVLGTDTGELFF. The full variable domain, in which reference TRBV30 and TRBJ2-2 provide the parts outside the CDR3, is SQTIHQWPATLVQPVGSPLSLECTVEGTSNPNLYWYRQAAGRGLQLLFYSVGIGQISSEVPQNLSASRPQDRQFILSSKKLLLSDSGFYLCAWSVLGTDTGELFFGEGSRLTVL.